This T cell receptor beta chain was documented in a study of Graves' ophthalmopathy and Graves' hyperthyroidism. The authors enrolled newly diagnosed hyperthyroidism patients aged 18 to 65 with under 2 months' duration. As diagnostic evidence, clinical symptoms, serum thyroxine, TRAb, thyroid ultrasound and orbital computed tomography were relied upon. Amplified material comprised TCR beta CDR3 regions derived from RNA transcripts. Second-round multiplex PCR followed a first-round RT-PCR using HTBI primers. Via MiXCR, TCRdb re-called the multiplex PCR reads, giving one row per CDR3 protein. The data show about 390,000 distinct CDR3 sequences, approximately 15% seen once. This clonotype has ten or more counts. Trimming at V came to 7 bases and at J to 0 bases, leaving 7 bases not matched to a gene. Germline V gives CDR1 MNHNS, CDR2 SASEGT. CDR3 length: 15 residues.

The genes are TRBV6-1 and TRBJ2-7; 9 nucleotides align to TRBD1. The TCR was taken from a woman between 18 and 29 years old with stable Graves' hyperthyroidism. Sequences were obtained from peripheral blood. CDR3 region: CASITNRGPSYEQYF. The CDR3, as DNA: TGTGCCAGCATCACCAACAGGGGGCCCTCCTACGAGCAGTACTTC.